This T cell receptor (beta chain) comes out of a study of siplizumab effects on memory and regulatory T cells. Whole-study findings and limits: Phenotypic classification as naive or memory proved unattainable for roughly 75-97% of proliferating CD4+ or CD8+ clones. Of the alloreactive clones, only a minor fraction mapped to unstimulated subsets. Alloreactive sequences from unstimulated CD4+ memory cells fell significantly with siplizumab. Naive T cells looked more diverse than memory cells and looked like major alloresponse contributors.

Profiled with immunoSEQ multiplex PCR; TCRdb holds only in-frame clones, not every one. Here the sample spans approximately 94,000 clones, 75% to 95% being singletons. Turning to this clone: The antigen is undetermined. The sample holds other DNA sequences that translate to the same CDR3.

This CDR3 has 13 amino acids. CDR1 is SGDLS and CDR2 is YYNGEE in the germline V gene. Trimming left V 5 bases short and J 2 bases short, with 10 bases between. V gene TRBV9 combines with J gene TRBJ2-5, with D possibly matching TRBD1 (5 bases). The sequenced material came from CD4+ T cells sorted from blood. The origin of this receptor is a human donor in good health. CDR3 nucleotide sequence: TGTGCCAGCAGTGCAAGGGGACAAGAGACCCAGTACTTC. Amino acids: CASSARGQETQYF.